The following is a TCR beta chain sequence with its context. The antigen is not known. This CDR3 contains 13 residues. Germline V gives CDR1 SGDLS, CDR2 YYNGEE. J gave up 6 bases and V 2 bases, and 3 bases lay outside the gene matches. Assay: immunoSEQ multiplex PCR; the TCRdb copy retains only in-frame clones and omits some. The sample consists of 12,000 or so clones, 70% to 80% of them appearing once. Sorted T cells were CFSE-labeled and cultured five to six days with allogeneic regulatory or mature dendritic cells at 1:10. CD4+ or CD8+ T cells were sorted as naive CD45RA+ or memory CD45RO+. These data belong to a study of regulatory dendritic cells for organ transplantation. General study findings and limits: Among resting subsets, memory CD8+ cells contained the most alloreactive clonotypes. Memory CD8+ clonal expansion seemed more limited with regulatory than mature dendritic cells.

The TCR was taken from a human donor in good health. Sequenced material: naive CD4+ T cells from blood cultured with regulatory dendritic cells. The subset was: CD45RA+ naive T cells. The V and J genes are TRBV9 and TRBJ2-3; 7 nucleotides agree with TRBD1. The CDR3 nucleotides read TGTGCCAGCAGCGTCGACAGGGCTGATACGCAGTATTTT. Translating gives CASSVDRADTQYF.